The sequence of this TCR beta chain was determined in a study of blood T cells in healthy people across ages. Overall study context: Template switching captured about one barcoded beta molecule per two T cells.

Whole-study results and caveats: Expanded clonotype shifts may have been confounded, as the donors had an unknown CMV status.

It was with a sample-barcoded 5' primer and a J-beta primer mix that a second PCR of about 6 to 12 cycles was run. Every cDNA was tagged by a template-switch adaptor with 12 random nucleotides. TCRdb processed the 5' RACE reads anew with MiXCR; each CDR3 protein has one entry. The sample lists roughly 1,500,000 distinct CDR3 sequences; 35% to 45% were seen once. This clonotype has more than one count but fewer than ten. Antigen unknown. The TCR was taken from a woman aged 18-29 years in good health. Sequencing was done on a sample of blood.

The CDR3 bases are TGTGCCAGCAGCCCCCCGCTCGCAAGAACCTACGAGCAGTACTTC. Protein sequence: CASSPPLARTYEQYF. The chain carries TRBV6-6 and TRBJ2-5; D gene ambiguous. Matching the DNA end better, TRBJ2-7 makes the J call doubtful. Germline V gives CDR1 MNHNY, CDR2 SVGAGI (reference sequence). CDR3 length: 15 residues.